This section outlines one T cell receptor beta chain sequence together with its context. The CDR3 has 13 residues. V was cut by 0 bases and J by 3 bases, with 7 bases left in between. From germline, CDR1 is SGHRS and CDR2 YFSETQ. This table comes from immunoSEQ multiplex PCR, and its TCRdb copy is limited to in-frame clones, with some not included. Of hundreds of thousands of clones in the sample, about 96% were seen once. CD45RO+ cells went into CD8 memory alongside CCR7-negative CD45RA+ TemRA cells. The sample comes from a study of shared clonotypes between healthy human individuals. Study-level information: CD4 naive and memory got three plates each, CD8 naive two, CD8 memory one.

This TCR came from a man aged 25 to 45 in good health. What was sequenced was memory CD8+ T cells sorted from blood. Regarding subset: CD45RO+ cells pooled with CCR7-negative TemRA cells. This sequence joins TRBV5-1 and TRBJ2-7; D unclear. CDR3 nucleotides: TGCGCCAGCAGCTTGGATCTAAACTACGAGCAGTACTTC. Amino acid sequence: CASSLDLNYEQYF.